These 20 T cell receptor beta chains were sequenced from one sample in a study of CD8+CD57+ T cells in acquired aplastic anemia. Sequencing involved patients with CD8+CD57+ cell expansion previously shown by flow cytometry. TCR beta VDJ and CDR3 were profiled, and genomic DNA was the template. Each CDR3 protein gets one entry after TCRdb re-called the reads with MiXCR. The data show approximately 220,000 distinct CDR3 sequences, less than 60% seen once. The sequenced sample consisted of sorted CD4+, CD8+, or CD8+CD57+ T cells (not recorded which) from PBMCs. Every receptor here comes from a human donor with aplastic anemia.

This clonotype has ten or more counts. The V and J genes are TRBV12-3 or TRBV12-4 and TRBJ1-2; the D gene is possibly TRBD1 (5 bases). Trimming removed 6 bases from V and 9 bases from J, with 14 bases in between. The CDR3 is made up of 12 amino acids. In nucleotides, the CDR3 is TGTGCCAGCAGCCTGGGAGGGGAAAGCTACACCTTC. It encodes CASSLGGESYTF.

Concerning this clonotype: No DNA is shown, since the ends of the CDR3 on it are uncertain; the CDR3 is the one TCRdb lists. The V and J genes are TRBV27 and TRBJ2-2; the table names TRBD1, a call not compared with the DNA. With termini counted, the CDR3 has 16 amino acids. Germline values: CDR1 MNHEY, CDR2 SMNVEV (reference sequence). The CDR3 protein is CASSEAWAGGTGELFF.

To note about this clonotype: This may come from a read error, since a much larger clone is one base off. The CDR3: CASSFGREYTEAFF. CDR3 nucleotide sequence: TGTGCCAGCAGCTTCGGCAGGGAGTACACTGAAGCTTTCTTT. The chain recombines TRBV3-1 with TRBJ1-1, with TRBD1 as a possible D gene (5 bases). This CDR3 region has 14 residues. The V gene's germline CDR1 is LGHDT and CDR2 YNNKEL (reference sequence). V lost 5 bases, J lost 3 bases, and 13 bases lay in between.

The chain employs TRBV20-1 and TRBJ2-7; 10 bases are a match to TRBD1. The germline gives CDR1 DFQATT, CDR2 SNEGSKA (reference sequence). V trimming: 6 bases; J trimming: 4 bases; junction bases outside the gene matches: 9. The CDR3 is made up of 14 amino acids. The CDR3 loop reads CSAPGQGRSYEQYF. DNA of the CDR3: TGCAGTGCGCCGGGACAGGGGCGGTCGTACGAGCAGTACTTC.

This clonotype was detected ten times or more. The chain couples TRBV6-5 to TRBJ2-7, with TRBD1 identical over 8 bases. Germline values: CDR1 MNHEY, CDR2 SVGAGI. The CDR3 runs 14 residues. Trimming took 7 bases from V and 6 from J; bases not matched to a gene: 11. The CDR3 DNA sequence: TGTGCCAGCACCAAGACAGGGGAGGCAGGCGAGCAGTACTTC. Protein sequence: CASTKTGEAGEQYF.

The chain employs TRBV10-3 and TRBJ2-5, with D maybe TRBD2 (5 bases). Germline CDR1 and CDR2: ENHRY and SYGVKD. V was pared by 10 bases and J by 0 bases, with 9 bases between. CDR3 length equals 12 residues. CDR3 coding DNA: TGTGCCACCGGGGAACACCAAGAGACCCAGTACTTC. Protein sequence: CATGEHQETQYF.

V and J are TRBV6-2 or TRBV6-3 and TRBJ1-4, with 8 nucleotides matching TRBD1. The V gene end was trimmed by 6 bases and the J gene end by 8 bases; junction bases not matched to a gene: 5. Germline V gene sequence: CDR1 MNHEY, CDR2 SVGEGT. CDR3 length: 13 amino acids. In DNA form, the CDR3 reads TGTGCCAGCAGGTCCAGGGGGCACGAAAAACTGTTTTTT. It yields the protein CASRSRGHEKLFF.

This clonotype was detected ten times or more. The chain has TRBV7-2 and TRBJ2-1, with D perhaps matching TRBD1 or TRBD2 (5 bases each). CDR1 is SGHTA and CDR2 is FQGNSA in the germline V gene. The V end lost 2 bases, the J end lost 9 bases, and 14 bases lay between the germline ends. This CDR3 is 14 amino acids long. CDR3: CASSLRSGQGEQFF. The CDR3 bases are TGTGCCAGCAGCTTACGATCGGGGCAGGGTGAGCAGTTCTTC.

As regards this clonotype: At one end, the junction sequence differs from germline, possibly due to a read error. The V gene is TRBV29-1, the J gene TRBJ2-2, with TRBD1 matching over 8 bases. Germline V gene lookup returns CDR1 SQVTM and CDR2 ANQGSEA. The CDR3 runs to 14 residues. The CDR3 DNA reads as TGCAGCGTTGAGCGGACAGGGAACACCGGTGAGCTGTTTTTT. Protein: CSVERTGNTGELFF.

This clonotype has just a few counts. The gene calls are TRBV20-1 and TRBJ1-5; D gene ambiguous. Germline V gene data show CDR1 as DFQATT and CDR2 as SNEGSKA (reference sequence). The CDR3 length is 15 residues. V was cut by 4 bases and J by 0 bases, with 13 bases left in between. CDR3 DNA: TGCAGTGCTATACCGTCCACAGATAGCAATCAGCCCCAGCATTTT. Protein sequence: CSAIPSTDSNQPQHF.

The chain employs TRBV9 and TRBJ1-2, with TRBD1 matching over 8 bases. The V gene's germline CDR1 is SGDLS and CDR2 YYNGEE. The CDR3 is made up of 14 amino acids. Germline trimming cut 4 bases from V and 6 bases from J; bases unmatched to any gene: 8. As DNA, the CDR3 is TGTGCCAGCAGCTCGACAGGGGATAGGAATGGCTACACCTTC. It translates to CASSSTGDRNGYTF. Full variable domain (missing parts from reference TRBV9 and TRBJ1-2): DSGVTQTPKHLITATGQRVTLRCSPRSGDLSVYWYQQSLDQGLQFLIQYYNGEERAKGNILERFSAQQFPDLHSELNLSSLELGDSALYFCASSSTGDRNGYTFGSGTRLTVV.

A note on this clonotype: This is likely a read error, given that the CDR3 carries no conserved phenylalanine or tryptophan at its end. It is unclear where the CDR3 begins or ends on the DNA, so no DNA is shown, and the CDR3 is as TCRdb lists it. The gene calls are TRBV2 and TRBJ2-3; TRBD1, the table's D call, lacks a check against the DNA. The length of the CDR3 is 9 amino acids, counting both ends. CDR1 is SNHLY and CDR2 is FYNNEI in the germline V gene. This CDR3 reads CASSERSAG.

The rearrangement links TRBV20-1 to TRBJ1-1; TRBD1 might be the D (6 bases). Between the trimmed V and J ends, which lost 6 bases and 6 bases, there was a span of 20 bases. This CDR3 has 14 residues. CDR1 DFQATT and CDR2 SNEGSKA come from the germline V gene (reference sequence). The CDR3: CSAHSSLQGPEAFF. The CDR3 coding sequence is TGCAGTGCCCACTCCTCCCTACAGGGCCCTGAAGCTTTCTTT.

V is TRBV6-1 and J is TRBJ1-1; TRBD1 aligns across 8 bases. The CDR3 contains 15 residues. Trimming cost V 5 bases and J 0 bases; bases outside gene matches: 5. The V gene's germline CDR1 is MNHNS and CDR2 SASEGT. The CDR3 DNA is TGTGCCAGCAGTTCGACAGGGGCCGTGAACACTGAAGCTTTCTTT. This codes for CASSSTGAVNTEAFF.

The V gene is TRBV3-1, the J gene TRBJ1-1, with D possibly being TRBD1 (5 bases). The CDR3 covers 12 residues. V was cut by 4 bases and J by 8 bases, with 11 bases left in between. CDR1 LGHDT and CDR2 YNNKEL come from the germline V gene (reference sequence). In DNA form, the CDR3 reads TGTGCCAGCAGCCTCACCCGGGGGGAAGCTTTCTTT. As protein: CASSLTRGEAFF.

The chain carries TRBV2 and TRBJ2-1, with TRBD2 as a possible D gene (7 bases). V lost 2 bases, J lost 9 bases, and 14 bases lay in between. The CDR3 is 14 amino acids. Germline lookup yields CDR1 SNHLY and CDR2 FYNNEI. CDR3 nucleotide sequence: TGTGCCAGCAGTGAAAGGGGGGGCCTCAGTGAGCAGTTCTTC. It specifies CASSERGGLSEQFF.

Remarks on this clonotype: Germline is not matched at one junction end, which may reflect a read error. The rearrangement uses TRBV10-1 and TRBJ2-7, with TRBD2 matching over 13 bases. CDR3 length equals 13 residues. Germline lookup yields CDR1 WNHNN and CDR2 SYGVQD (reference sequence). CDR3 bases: TGTGCCATCAGGACTAGCGGGGGCTACGAGCAGTACTTC. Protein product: CAIRTSGGYEQYF.

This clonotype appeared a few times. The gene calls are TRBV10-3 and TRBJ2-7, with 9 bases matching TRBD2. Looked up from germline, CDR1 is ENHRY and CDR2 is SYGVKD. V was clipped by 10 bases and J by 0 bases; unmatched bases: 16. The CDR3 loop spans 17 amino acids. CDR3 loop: CASSSGWGAGGSYEQYF. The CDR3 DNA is TGTGCCAGCAGCTCCGGGTGGGGAGCGGGGGGCTCCTACGAGCAGTACTTC.

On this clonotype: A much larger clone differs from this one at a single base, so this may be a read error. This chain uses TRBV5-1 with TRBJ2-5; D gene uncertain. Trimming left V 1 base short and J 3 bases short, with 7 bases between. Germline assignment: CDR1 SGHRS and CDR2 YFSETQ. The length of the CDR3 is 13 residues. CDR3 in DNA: TGCGCCAGCAGCTTGTTGCCAGAAGAGACCCAGTACTTC. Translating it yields CASSLLPEETQYF. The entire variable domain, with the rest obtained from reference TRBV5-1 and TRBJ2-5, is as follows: KAGVTQTPRYLIKTRGQQVTLSCSPISGHRSVSWYQQTPGQGLQFLFEYFSETQRNKGNFPGRFSGRQFSNSRSEMNVSTLELGDSALYLCASSLLPEETQYFGPGTRLLVL.

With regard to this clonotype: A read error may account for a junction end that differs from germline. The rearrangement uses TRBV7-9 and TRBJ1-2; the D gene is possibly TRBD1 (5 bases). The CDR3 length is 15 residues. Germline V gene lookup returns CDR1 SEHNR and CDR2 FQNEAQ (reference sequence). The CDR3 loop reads CASTPPGTHRYGYTF. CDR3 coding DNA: TGCGCCAGCACCCCCCCCGGGACGCATCGATATGGCTACACCTTC.